This T cell receptor (beta chain) was retrieved from a study of shared clonotypes between healthy human individuals. Genomic DNA for unsorted samples was obtained from about 90 million PBMCs. Assay used: immunoSEQ multiplex PCR; TCRdb lists only in-frame clones, some missing. The sample records about half a million clones, 70% to 80% being singletons. Sequencing was done on a sample of PBMCs. The sequence came from a middle-aged woman in good health. Some clones in this sample may be carry-over from other donors' samples.

CDR3 region: CASSLVGGPYNEQFF. The CDR3 DNA reads TGTGCCAGCAGCTTAGTGGGAGGGCCCTACAATGAGCAGTTCTTC. This rearrangement joins TRBV11-2 to TRBJ2-1; 7 bases are a match to TRBD2. Germline V lookup: CDR1 SGHAT, CDR2 FQNNGV. The CDR3 extends over 15 amino acids. Losses at the gene ends were 1 base for V and 2 bases for J; bases not matched to a gene: 2.